This T cell receptor (beta chain) was sequenced during a study of T cell responses to AZD1222 COVID-19 vaccine. Germline values: CDR1 SNHLY, CDR2 FYNNEI. The CDR3 runs 14 residues. Trimming took 3 bases from V and 5 from J; bases not matched to a gene: 3. Clones were read by immunoSEQ multiplex PCR, and TCRdb kept only the in-frame ones, dropping some. The top ten hold roughly 4% of the sample, which has about 60,000 clones, more than 60% seen once. In the case of this clone: Antigen unknown.

Doses given second, at about 4 or about 12 weeks, were pooled. Study outcomes and limitations: Unmutated regions of variants are reportedly targeted by nearly half of spike-specific TCRs.

The gene calls are TRBV2 and TRBJ1-4; 7 nucleotides align to TRBD1. This specimen was peripheral blood, taken 28 days after the second AZD1222 dose. This TCR was sampled from an adult who received the AZD1222 COVID-19 vaccine. CDR3 residues: CASSDWTGNEKLFF. The CDR3 DNA is TGTGCCAGCAGTGACTGGACAGGCAATGAAAAACTGTTTTTT.